The count of the clone carrying this TCR beta chain is one. The antigen remains undetermined. This sample stems from a study of cytomegalovirus exposure and HLA in healthy donors. Study results and caveats: HLA allele associations emerged for around 15,000 TCR beta sequences in a later analysis, at 0.05 false discovery rate. Among TCR sequences, most were rare, though some public TCRs appeared in many donors.

In the PCR, 60 Vbeta and 13 Jbeta primers were used. The repertoire was sequenced with immunoSEQ multiplex PCR; TCRdb's copy has only in-frame clones and lacks some. The sample has around 140,000 clones, approximately 77% seen once; the top ten hold around 1.3%. These donors, healthy bone marrow donors, were studied. Donors showed nominal health when sampled, although they likely had unrecorded immune exposures. The sequencing sample was made of PBMCs. This TCR was sampled from a woman between 35 and 50 years old in good health and CMV-seronegative.

The CDR3 coding sequence is TGTGCCAGCAGTGGTATGTTGGAGGCGGGCTACGAGCAGTACTTC. This codes for CASSGMLEAGYEQYF. The chain uses TRBV28 and TRBJ2-7; a possible D gene is TRBD2 (5 bases). V was trimmed by 5 bases and J by 3 bases, leaving 17 bases between them. Germline loops: CDR1 MDHEN, CDR2 SYDVKM. The CDR3 is 15 residues long.